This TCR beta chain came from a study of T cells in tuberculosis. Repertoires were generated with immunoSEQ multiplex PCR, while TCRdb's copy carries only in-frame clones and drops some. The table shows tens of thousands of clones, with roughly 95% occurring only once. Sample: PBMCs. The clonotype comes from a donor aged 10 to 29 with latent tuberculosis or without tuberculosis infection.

The CDR3 reads CASSGPWAGGTGELFF. As DNA, the CDR3 is TGTGCCAGCAGCGGGCCATGGGCGGGAGGCACCGGGGAGCTGTTTTTT. The rearrangement links TRBV7-9 to TRBJ2-2; 8 bases map to TRBD2. The germline gives CDR1 SEHNR, CDR2 FQNEAQ (reference sequence). CDR3 length: 16 residues. Trimming took 5 bases from V and 4 from J; bases not matched to a gene: 9.